This T cell receptor beta chain was sequenced in a study of cytomegalovirus exposure and HLA in healthy donors. Study-wide points: With further analysis later on, most CMV-associated TCR beta chains appeared HLA-restricted. Reportedly, diagnosis of cytomegalovirus status by the classifier showed high specificity and sensitivity. A later analysis showed HLA-associated TCR beta chains outstripping equally common others in clonal expansion. Several V segments, TRBV6-2 and TRBV6-3 among them, could not be told apart and were dropped.

With regard to this clone: Its antigen is not known.

The PCR contained 60 Vbeta and 13 Jbeta primers. Libraries were prepared by immunoSEQ multiplex PCR; TCRdb keeps only in-frame clonotypes and omits some of them. This table has around 150,000 clones, 77% appearing once. Trimming removed 2 bases from V and 7 bases from J, with 11 bases in between. The CDR3 has 14 amino acids. The V gene's germline CDR1 is MNHEY and CDR2 SVGAGI. The J gene is TRBJ2-2, the V gene TRBV6-5; D remains unclear. The sample comprised PBMCs. The receptor comes from a woman aged 45-60 years in good health and CMV-seronegative. The CDR3 here is CASSYQSQNGELFF. Here the CDR3 DNA reads TGTGCCAGCAGTTACCAGTCGCAAAACGGGGAGCTGTTTTTT.